This T cell receptor (beta chain) was sequenced for a study of blood T cell repertoires in COVID-19. In terms of age and location, participants ranged from about 18 to 90 years and lived in around 22 US areas. Germline CDR1 SGHRS, CDR2 YFSETQ. Trimming took 0 bases from V and 4 from J; bases not matched to a gene: 11. CDR3 size: 17 residues. Authors' processing steps: Reference gene primer amplification gave estimated nucleated cell counts. Data came from immunoSEQ multiplex PCR; TCRdb stores just in-frame clones and leaves some out. For V, J and clone size, that table is used; D and trimming come from the DNA. The sample holds under 400,000 clones, 80% to 90% seen once.

The rearrangement joins TRBV5-1 to TRBJ2-7; TRBD1 matches 9 bases. The sequence was obtained from a woman aged 40 to 50 with acute COVID-19. Sequenced: PBMCs or T cells enriched from blood (not recorded which). The CDR3 DNA follows: TGCGCCAGCAGCTTGGGACAGGGACAGGGAGGTTCGTACGAGCAGTACTTC. It encodes CASSLGQGQGGSYEQYF.